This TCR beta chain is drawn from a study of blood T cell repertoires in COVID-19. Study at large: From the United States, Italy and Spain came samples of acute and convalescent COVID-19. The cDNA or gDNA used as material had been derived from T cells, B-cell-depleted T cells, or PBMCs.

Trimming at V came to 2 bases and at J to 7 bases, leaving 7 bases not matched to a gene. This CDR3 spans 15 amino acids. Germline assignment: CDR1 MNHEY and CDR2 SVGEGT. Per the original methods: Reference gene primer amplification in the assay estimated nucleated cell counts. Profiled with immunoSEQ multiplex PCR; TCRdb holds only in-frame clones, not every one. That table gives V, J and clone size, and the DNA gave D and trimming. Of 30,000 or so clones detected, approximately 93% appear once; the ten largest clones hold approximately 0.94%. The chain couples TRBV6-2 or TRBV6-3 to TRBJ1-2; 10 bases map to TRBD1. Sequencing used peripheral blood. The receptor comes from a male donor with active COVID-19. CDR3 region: CASSYGGTGASGYTF. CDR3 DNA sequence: TGTGCCAGCAGTTACGGCGGGACAGGGGCGTCTGGCTACACCTTC.